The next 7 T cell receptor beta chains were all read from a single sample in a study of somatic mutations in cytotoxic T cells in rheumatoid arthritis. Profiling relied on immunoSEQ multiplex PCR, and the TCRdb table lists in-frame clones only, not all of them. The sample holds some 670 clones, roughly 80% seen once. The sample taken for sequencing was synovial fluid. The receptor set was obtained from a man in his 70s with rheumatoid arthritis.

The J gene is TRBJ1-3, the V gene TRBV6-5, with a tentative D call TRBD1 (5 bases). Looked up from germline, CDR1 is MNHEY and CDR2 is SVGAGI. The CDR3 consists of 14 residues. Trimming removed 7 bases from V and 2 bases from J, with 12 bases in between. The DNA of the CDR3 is TGTGCCAGCACGGGTTCCAGGGCTGGAAACACCATATATTTT. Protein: CASTGSRAGNTIYF.

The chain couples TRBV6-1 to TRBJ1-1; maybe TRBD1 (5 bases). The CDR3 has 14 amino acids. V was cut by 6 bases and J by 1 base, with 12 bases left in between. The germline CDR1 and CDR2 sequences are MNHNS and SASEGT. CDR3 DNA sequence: TGTGCCAGCAGGGCTTGGGGGGGGAACACTGAAGCTTTCTTT. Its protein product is CASRAWGGNTEAFF.

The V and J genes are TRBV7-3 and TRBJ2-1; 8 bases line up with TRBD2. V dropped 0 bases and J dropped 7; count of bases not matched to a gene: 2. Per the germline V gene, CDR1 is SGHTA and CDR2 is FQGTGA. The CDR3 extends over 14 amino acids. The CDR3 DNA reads TGTGCCAGCAGCTTAACCGGGACTAGTAATGAGCAGTTCTTC. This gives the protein CASSLTGTSNEQFF.

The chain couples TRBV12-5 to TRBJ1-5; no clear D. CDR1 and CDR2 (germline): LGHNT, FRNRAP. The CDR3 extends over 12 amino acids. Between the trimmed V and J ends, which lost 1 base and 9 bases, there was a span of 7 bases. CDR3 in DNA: TGTGCTAGTGGTTTGGGTACATTGCCCCAGCATTTT. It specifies CASGLGTLPQHF.

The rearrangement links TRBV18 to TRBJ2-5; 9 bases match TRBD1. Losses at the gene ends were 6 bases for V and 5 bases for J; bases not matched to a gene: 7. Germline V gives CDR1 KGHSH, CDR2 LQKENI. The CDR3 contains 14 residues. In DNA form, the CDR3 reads TGTGCCAGCTCCCCCGGACAGGGGCTCGAGACCCAGTACTTC. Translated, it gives CASSPGQGLETQYF.

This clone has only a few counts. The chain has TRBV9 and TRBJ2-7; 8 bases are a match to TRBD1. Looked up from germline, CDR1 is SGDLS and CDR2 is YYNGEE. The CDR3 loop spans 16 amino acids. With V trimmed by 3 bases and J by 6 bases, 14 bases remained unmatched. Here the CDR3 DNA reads TGTGCCAGCAGCGAGGGACAGGCATTAGGGGGGAGCGAGCAGTACTTC. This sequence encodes CASSEGQALGGSEQYF.

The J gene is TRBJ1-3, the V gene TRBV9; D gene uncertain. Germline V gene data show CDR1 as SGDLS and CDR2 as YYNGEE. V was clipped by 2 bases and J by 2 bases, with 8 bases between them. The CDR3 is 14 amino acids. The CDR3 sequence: CASSVREAGNTIYF. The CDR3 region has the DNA TGTGCCAGCAGCGTCCGGGAGGCTGGAAACACCATATATTTT.